This TCR beta chain appears in the sequencing data of a study of blood T cell repertoires in COVID-19. About the study: Acute-phase and convalescent COVID-19 samples originated in the United States, Italy and Spain. The cDNA or gDNA used as material had been derived from T cells, B-cell-depleted T cells, or PBMCs.

Methods used by the authors: Amplification of reference gene primers was used by the study to estimate nucleated cell counts. TCRdb's copy holds only in-frame clones and misses some; the assay was immunoSEQ multiplex PCR. V and J calls and clone size are copied from that table; D and trimming were computed from the DNA. Here the sample spans 120,000 to 150,000 clones, 80% to 90% being singletons. The CDR3 has 14 residues. Looked up from germline, CDR1 is MNHEY and CDR2 is SVGAGI. Trimming took off 6 bases at V and 1 base at J, with 12 bases between the two ends. The clonotype comes from a human donor with acute or convalescent COVID-19. The donor label of this sample is uncertain. The chain carries TRBV6-5 and TRBJ1-1; maybe TRBD1 (6 bases). Input material: peripheral blood. CDR3: CASRLTGQNTEAFF. The CDR3 DNA is TGTGCCAGCAGGTTGACAGGCCAGAACACTGAAGCTTTCTTT.